This TCR beta chain was sequenced during a study of cytomegalovirus exposure and HLA in healthy donors. Overall study results and limits: In a later analysis, several top co-occurrence clusters appeared linked to parvovirus B19, influenza, CMV and Epstein-Barr virus. The likely origin of a cluster of highly shared sequence variants was a sequencing artifact. When a later analysis compared HLA-associated TCR beta chains with equally common others, the HLA-associated chains turned out to be more clonally expanded and to have lower generation probabilities. Within an earlier analysis, most TCR beta V segments proved productive either about 90% or about 30% of the time.

With V trimmed by 4 bases and J by 4 bases, 9 bases remained unmatched. The germline CDR1 and CDR2 sequences are MGHDK and SYGVNS. The CDR3 has 16 residues. A multiplex PCR was run with 60 Vbeta primers and 13 Jbeta primers. The table came from immunoSEQ multiplex PCR; TCRdb's copy has only in-frame clones and leaves some out. The repertoire holds roughly 190,000 clones, with 65% to 85% as singletons. This clone was recorded only once. Its target is unknown. The receptor's source is a man younger than 35 in good health and CMV-seronegative. The V call is TRBV25-1, the J call TRBJ2-7, with TRBD1 identical over 11 bases. Sequenced input: PBMCs. Written as DNA, the CDR3 is TGTGCCAGCAGTGCCGCCCCCGGACAGGGGGCTTACGAGCAGTACTTC. Translation: CASSAAPGQGAYEQYF.